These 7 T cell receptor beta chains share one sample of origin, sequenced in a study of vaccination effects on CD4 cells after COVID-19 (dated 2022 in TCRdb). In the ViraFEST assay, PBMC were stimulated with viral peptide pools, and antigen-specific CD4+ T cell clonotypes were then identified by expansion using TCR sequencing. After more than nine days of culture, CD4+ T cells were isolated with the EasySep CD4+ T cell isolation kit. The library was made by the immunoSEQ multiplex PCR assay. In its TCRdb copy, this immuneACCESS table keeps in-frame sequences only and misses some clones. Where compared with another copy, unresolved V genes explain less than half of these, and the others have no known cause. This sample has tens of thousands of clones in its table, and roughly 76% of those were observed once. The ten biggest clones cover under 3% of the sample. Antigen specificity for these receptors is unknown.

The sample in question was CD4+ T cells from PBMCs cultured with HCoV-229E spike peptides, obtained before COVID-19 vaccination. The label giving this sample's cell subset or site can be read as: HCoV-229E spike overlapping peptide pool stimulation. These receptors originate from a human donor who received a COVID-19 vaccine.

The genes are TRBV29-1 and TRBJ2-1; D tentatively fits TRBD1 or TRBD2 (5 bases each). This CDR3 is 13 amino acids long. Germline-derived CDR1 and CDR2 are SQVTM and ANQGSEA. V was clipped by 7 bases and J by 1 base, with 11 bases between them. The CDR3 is CSGGTPSYNEQFF. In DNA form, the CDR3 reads TGCAGCGGAGGGACGCCTTCCTACAATGAGCAGTTCTTC.

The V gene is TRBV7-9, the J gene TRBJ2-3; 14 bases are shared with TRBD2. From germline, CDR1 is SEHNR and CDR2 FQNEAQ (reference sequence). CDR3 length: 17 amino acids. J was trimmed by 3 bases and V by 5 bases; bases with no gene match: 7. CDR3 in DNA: TGTGCCAGCAGCCGAGGGACTAGCGGGGGCGGGACAGATACGCAGTATTTT. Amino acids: CASSRGTSGGGTDTQYF.

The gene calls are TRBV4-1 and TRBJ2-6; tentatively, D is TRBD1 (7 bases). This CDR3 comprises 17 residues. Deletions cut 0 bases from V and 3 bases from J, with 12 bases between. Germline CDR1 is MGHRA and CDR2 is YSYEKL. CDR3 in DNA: TGCGCCAGCAGCCAAGAGGAGGGGGCGAGTGGGGCCAACGTCCTGACTTTC. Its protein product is CASSQEEGASGANVLTF.

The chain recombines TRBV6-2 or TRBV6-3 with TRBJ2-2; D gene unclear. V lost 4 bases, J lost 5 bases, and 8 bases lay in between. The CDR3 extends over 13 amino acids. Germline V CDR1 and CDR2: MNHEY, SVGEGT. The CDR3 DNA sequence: TGTGCCAGCAGTTCAAGGGTGACCGGGGAGCTGTTTTTT. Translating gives CASSSRVTGELFF.

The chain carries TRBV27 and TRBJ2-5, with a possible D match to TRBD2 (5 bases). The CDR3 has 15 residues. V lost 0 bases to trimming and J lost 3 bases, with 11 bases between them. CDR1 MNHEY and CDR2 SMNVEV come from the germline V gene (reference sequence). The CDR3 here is CASSLSRAAEETQYF. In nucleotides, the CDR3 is TGTGCCAGCAGTTTATCGAGGGCAGCTGAAGAGACCCAGTACTTC.

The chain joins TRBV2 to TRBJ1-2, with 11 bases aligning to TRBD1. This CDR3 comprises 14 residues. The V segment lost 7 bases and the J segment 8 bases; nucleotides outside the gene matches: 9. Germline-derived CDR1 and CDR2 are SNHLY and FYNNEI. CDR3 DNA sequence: TGTGCCAGCACCCGGGACAGGGGGATCTGGGGCTACACCTTC. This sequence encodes CASTRDRGIWGYTF.

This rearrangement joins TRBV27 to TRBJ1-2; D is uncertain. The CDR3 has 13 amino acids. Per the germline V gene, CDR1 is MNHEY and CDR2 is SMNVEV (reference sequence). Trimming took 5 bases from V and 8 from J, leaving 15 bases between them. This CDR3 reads CASSATLGSGYTF. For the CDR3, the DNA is TGTGCCAGCAGTGCAACACTGGGCTCGGGCTACACCTTC.